The sequence of this TCR beta chain was determined in a study of OX40 agonist ivuxolimab in advanced cancers. For the study at large: It was ivuxolimab, an agonistic anti-OX40 (CD134) antibody, that patients were treated with. Anti-PD-1, anti-PD-L1 or anti-CTLA-4 therapy given earlier was allowed, and about 38% had some.

Method: immunoSEQ multiplex PCR; TCRdb's copy keeps in-frame clones and lacks some. Of around 21,000 clones listed, 65% to 85% are singletons. Autoimmune disease history or systemic immunosuppression meant exclusion. The trim removed 3 bases at V and 6 bases at J, leaving 5 bases unmatched. The CDR3 has 14 residues. Germline CDR1 and CDR2: SGHRS and YFSETQ. The chain employs TRBV5-1 and TRBJ2-7; 11 nucleotides match TRBD2. The source of this sequence is an adult with an advanced solid tumor such as melanoma, head and neck, liver or kidney cancer. Sequencing used CD4+ or CD8+ T cells sorted from blood, obtained in a trial of the OX40 agonist ivuxolimab. CDR3 sequence: CASSYTSGRGEQYF. The CDR3 DNA reads TGCGCCAGCAGCTATACTAGCGGGAGAGGCGAGCAGTACTTC.